Listed here are 8 T cell receptor beta chains from one sample, sequenced in a study of lymphopenia after photon versus proton radiotherapy. Generated by immunoSEQ multiplex PCR, the TCRdb table keeps only in-frame clones and is missing some. The sample lists more than 25,000 clones, 75% to 90% occurring once. The sequences come from peripheral blood, collected from a patient treated with photon-based radiotherapy. These receptors came from a woman between 45 and 60 years old with pancreatic cancer.

The rearrangement joins TRBV19 to TRBJ1-1, with 8 bases identical to TRBD1. Germline CDR1 and CDR2: LNHDA and SQIVND (reference sequence). Trimming at V came to 1 base and at J to 0 bases, leaving 13 bases not matched to a gene. The CDR3 covers 19 residues. As DNA, the CDR3 is TGTGCCAGTAGTATAGCCCCCTTCGGACAGGGAGGGGTGAACACTGAAGCTTTCTTT. Translated, it gives CASSIAPFGQGGVNTEAFF.

V gene TRBV6-1 combines with J gene TRBJ2-5, with D unresolved. The CDR3 is made up of 12 amino acids. Germline V gene data show CDR1 as MNHNS and CDR2 as SASEGT. V lost 8 bases and J 4 bases, leaving 11 bases between the germline ends. In DNA, the CDR3 is TGTGCCAGCGGCGGTTGGGGAGAGACCCAGTACTTC. This translates into CASGGWGETQYF.

V usage is TRBV4-3 and J usage is TRBJ2-1; D tentatively reads TRBD1 or TRBD2 (6 bases each). The CDR3 sequence is 15 residues long. Germline V gene data show CDR1 as LGHNA and CDR2 as YSLEER. With 5 bases removed from V and 2 bases from J, the gap between germline ends came to 13 bases. CDR3: CASSYGGGPYNEQFF. CDR3 in DNA: TGCGCCAGCAGCTACGGAGGGGGGCCCTACAATGAGCAGTTCTTC.

In this sample, this clone turned up once. The chain couples TRBV6-5 to TRBJ2-5; D not resolved. Germline V lookup: CDR1 MNHEY, CDR2 SVGAGI. The CDR3 sequence is 11 residues long. Trimming took 1 base from V and 5 from J, leaving 2 bases between them. The CDR3 reads CASSYLETQYF. CDR3 DNA sequence: TGTGCCAGCAGTTACTTGGAGACCCAGTACTTC.

The V gene is TRBV7-9, the J gene TRBJ1-4, with D perhaps TRBD1 (5 bases). This CDR3 has 16 amino acids. Germline CDR1 SEHNR, CDR2 FQNEAQ (reference sequence). V dropped 7 bases and J dropped 5 bases, with 20 bases sitting between them. The CDR3 DNA is TGTGCCAGCACCGATAGGGGAGCAGGACTCAATGAAAAACTGTTTTTT. As protein: CASTDRGAGLNEKLFF.

Of note for this clone: The germline gene is not matched at one end of the junction; a read error may be the cause. This sequence joins TRBV29-1 and TRBJ2-2, with D perhaps matching TRBD2 (5 bases). Germline CDR1 reads SQVTM; CDR2 reads ANQGSEA. CDR3 length equals 15 residues. The CDR3 spells CSVVSSVSATGKLFF. Here the CDR3 DNA reads TGCAGCGTTGTATCTTCCGTGAGTGCCACCGGGAAGCTGTTTTTT.

This rearrangement joins TRBV7-7 to TRBJ2-1; D gene unclear. Trimming left V 1 base short and J 2 bases short, with 9 bases between. From germline, CDR1 is SSHAT and CDR2 FNYEAQ (reference sequence). There are 15 residues in the CDR3. CDR3 nucleotide sequence: TGTGCCAGCAGCTTAGAGGATGGGGCCTACAATGAGCAGTTCTTC. It yields the protein CASSLEDGAYNEQFF.

The chain recombines TRBV9 with TRBJ2-2; either TRBD1 or TRBD2 may supply D (6 bases each). The CDR3 is 17 amino acids. The V end was cut by 3 bases, the J end by 9 bases, with 24 bases between. Germline V CDR1 and CDR2: SGDLS, YYNGEE. The DNA for the CDR3 is TGTGCCAGCAGCGCGACCAGCTCCGCCGGGGGCGCCCGGGAGCTGTTTTTT. It is translated as CASSATSSAGGARELFF.